Here is one T cell receptor beta chain with its context. Run at survey level, the immunoSEQ assay was version v3.0. TCRdb's copy holds only in-frame clones and misses some; the assay was immunoSEQ multiplex PCR. The sample lists tens of thousands of clones; about 92% were seen once. The source of the sample is a study of long-term antiretroviral therapy in people with HIV. CDR1 is LGHNT, CDR2 FRNRAP, per germline. The CDR3 loop spans 15 amino acids. V shed 6 bases and J shed 0 bases, with 11 bases lying between them. This material consisted of unsorted PBMCs, taken 4.4 years after starting antiretroviral therapy. The gene calls are TRBV12-5 and TRBJ1-4; no clear D gene. The clonotype originates from a woman between 45 and 65 years old with HIV. CDR3 DNA sequence: TGTGCTAGTGGAAATGGAGACGCAACTAATGAAAAACTGTTTTTT. Its protein is CASGNGDATNEKLFF.